This T cell receptor beta chain was captured in a study of blood T cells in healthy people across ages. Primers used in a second PCR of about 7 to 12 cycles were a sample-barcoded 5' primer and a J-beta primer mix. TCRdb recomputed calls from the 5' RACE reads with MiXCR, one row per CDR3 protein. The sample consists of about 1 million distinct CDR3 sequences, roughly 24% of them appearing once. No fewer than 6 million PBMCs went into each sample. Findings and limits, study-wide: Long-lived donors had more naive CD4+ cells and higher diversity than aged donors.

The CDR3 runs 16 residues. Trimming took 5 bases from V and 3 from J; bases not matched to a gene: 11. In germline, CDR1 is DFQATT, CDR2 SNEGSKA (reference sequence). To note about this clonotype: Its antigen is unknown.

These sequences were also reported in another study, on T cells of mothers and their children.

The receptor was isolated from a girl aged 2-10 years in good health. The sequencing sample was made of blood. The chain is built from TRBV20-1 and TRBJ2-2; 8 bases are a match to TRBD2. The DNA of the CDR3 is TGCAGTGCTGGAGTGGTTGGAGCGGGGGACACCGGGGAGCTGTTTTTT. Its protein is CSAGVVGAGDTGELFF.